The present T cell receptor beta chain was sequenced within a study of cytomegalovirus exposure and HLA in healthy donors. Study-wide points: What was likely a sequencing artifact was a cluster of highly shared sequence variants.

This clone was observed a handful of times. The antigen remains undetermined. The PCR used 60 Vbeta and 13 Jbeta primers. Method: immunoSEQ multiplex PCR; TCRdb's copy keeps in-frame clones and lacks some. Of more than 110,000 clones in the sample, less than 80% were seen once. Trimming removed 6 bases from V and 6 bases from J; junction bases left unmatched: 5. Germline CDR1 and CDR2: MNHNS and SASEGT. This CDR3 is 12 amino acids long. Healthy bone marrow donors made up the cohort. Sequencing was performed on PBMCs. The TCR was taken from a woman in her forties or fifties in good health and CMV-seropositive. The rearrangement uses TRBV6-1 and TRBJ2-7, with 7 bases lining up with TRBD2. The CDR3 loop is CASRLWEGEQYF. DNA of the CDR3: TGTGCCAGCAGACTATGGGAGGGCGAGCAGTACTTC.